This TCR beta chain was obtained from a study of a mutant IDH1 vaccine in newly diagnosed glioma. The CDR3 spans 12 residues. Trimming took 5 bases from V and 6 from J; bases not matched to a gene: 0. CDR1 and CDR2 (germline): SGHVS, FQNEAQ. This sample's time point: baseline, week 1 (first vaccination visit). The treatment here: pre-vaccination baseline after standard-of-care therapy. Here immunoSEQ multiplex PCR was the method, and the copy in TCRdb shows in-frame clones only, minus some. Of around 100,000 clones listed, about four fifths were seen once; the top ten hold around 5%. The source was PBMCs, collected from a glioma patient treated with radiotherapy, temozolomide or both. The rearrangement joins TRBV7-8 to TRBJ2-2; TRBD1 matches 7 bases. This clonotype was obtained from a man aged 35 to 55 with glioma. Some clones in this sample may be carry-over from other donors' samples. CDR3 sequence reads: CASSQGAGELFF. The CDR3 DNA follows: TGTGCCAGCAGCCAGGGGGCCGGGGAGCTGTTTTTT.